Below, 26 T cell receptor beta chains from the same sample are listed, as sequenced in a study of T cell repertoires in cytomegalovirus infection. Using its own MiXCR run on the reads, TCRdb lists one record per CDR3 protein. The sample lists 290,000 or so distinct CDR3 sequences; roughly 23% were seen once. Sequencing input: PBMCs. The receptors were sampled from a human donor in good health (CMV status not recorded). Some clones in this sample may be carry-over from other donors' samples.

This chain uses TRBV7-2 with TRBJ2-3; 8 nucleotides match TRBD2. There are 16 residues in the CDR3. The ends lost 5 bases at V and 5 bases at J; junction bases unmatched: 12. Germline V lookup: CDR1 SGHTA, CDR2 FQGNSA. CDR3 coding DNA: TGTGCCAGCAGCCTACAGACCGGGGGGGCCGGAGATACGCAGTATTTT. Translating gives CASSLQTGGAGDTQYF.

DNA for the CDR3: TGTGCCAGCAGCTCAAAGGGGGGAGGGAGGGGTCAGCCCCAGCATTTT. This codes for CASSSKGGGRGQPQHF. The V gene is TRBV7-8, the J gene TRBJ1-5, with D perhaps matching TRBD1 (6 bases). V lost 4 bases to trimming and J lost 6 bases, with 19 bases between them. This CDR3 is 16 amino acids long. Looked up from germline, CDR1 is SGHVS and CDR2 is FQNEAQ.

This chain links TRBV6-2 or TRBV6-3 with TRBJ2-2; D is undetermined. Trimming shortened V by 0 bases and J by 4 bases, and 6 bases separated the two germline ends. CDR1 is MNHEY and CDR2 is SVGEGT in the germline V gene. This CDR3 has 14 residues. DNA of the CDR3: TGTGCCAGCAGTTACTCGTCCCCCACCGGGGAGCTGTTTTTT. This codes for CASSYSSPTGELFF.

This clonotype was detected ten times or more. The chain employs TRBV7-8 and TRBJ2-7; D unresolved. The germline V gene has CDR1 SGHVS and CDR2 FQNEAQ. Trimming pared 5 bases from V and 4 bases from J, leaving 21 bases between. The CDR3 sequence is 16 residues long. The CDR3 nucleotides read TGTGCCAGCAGCCCCGCGGATCGGGTCTCGATGTACGAGCAGTACTTC. Its translation: CASSPADRVSMYEQYF.

This clonotype appeared many times. The V and J genes are TRBV14 and TRBJ1-2; TRBD1 might be the D (6 bases). CDR1 is SGHDN, CDR2 FVKESK, per germline. V lost 1 base and J lost 8, with 14 bases in between. The CDR3 has 14 residues. The CDR3: CASSQGGGASGYTF. The CDR3 DNA reads TGTGCCAGCAGCCAAGGAGGGGGGGCAAGCGGCTACACCTTC. Full variable domain (remainder filled in from reference TRBV14 and TRBJ1-2): EAGVTQFPSHSVIEKGQTVTLRCDPISGHDNLYWYRRVMGKEIKFLLHFVKESKQDESGMPNNRFLAERTGGTYSTLKVQPAELEDSGVYFCASSQGGGASGYTFGSGTRLTVV.

There are a few counts of this clonotype. The J gene is TRBJ1-2, the V gene TRBV7-2; the D is unclear. The CDR3 is 15 residues long. Germline CDR1 is SGHTA and CDR2 is FQGNSA. The V end was cut by 4 bases, the J end by 2 bases, with 14 bases between. The CDR3 coding sequence is TGTGCCAGCAGCTCCCCCCGTGCCAGCAACTATGGCTACACCTTC. Translation: CASSSPRASNYGYTF.

At least ten counts were recorded for this clonotype. The rearrangement uses TRBV7-2 and TRBJ2-3; D not resolved. Trimming took off 5 bases at V and 6 bases at J, with 9 bases between the two ends. This CDR3 spans 12 amino acids. CDR1 SGHTA and CDR2 FQGNSA come from the germline V gene. For the CDR3, the DNA is TGTGCCAGCAGCCCCCTATGGGATACGCAGTATTTT. Protein product: CASSPLWDTQYF.

This chain links TRBV5-1 with TRBJ2-7, with D possibly being TRBD2 (6 bases). CDR3 size: 14 residues. CDR1 is SGHRS and CDR2 is YFSETQ in the germline V gene. The V end was cut by 0 bases, the J end by 6 bases, with 13 bases between. The chain's CDR3 is CASSLARGFAEQYF. In DNA, the CDR3 is TGCGCCAGCAGCTTGGCCCGGGGGTTCGCCGAGCAGTACTTC.

This clonotype was seen a single time. This chain joins TRBV29-1 and TRBJ2-1; TRBD2 matches 7 bases. V trimming: 4 bases; J trimming: 5 bases; junction bases outside the gene matches: 5. Germline lookup yields CDR1 SQVTM and CDR2 ANQGSEA. This CDR3 has 13 residues. The CDR3 loop reads CSVGREMDNEQFF. CDR3 sequence (DNA): TGCAGCGTTGGGCGGGAGATGGACAATGAGCAGTTCTTC.

This clonotype was detected ten times or more. V gene TRBV7-2 combines with J gene TRBJ2-7; TRBD2 matches 9 bases. CDR1 and CDR2 (germline): SGHTA, FQGNSA. The trim removed 1 base at V and 2 bases at J, leaving 6 bases unmatched. The length of the CDR3 is 16 residues. The CDR3 loop reads CASSLGASGAPYEQYF. The CDR3 DNA follows: TGTGCCAGCAGCTTAGGGGCTAGCGGGGCCCCCTACGAGCAGTACTTC. The full variable domain, rest sourced from reference TRBV7-2 and TRBJ2-7, is GAGVSQSPSNKVTEKGKDVELRCDPISGHTALYWYRQSLGQGLEFLIYFQGNSAPDKSGLPSDRFSAERTGGSVSTLTIQRTQQEDSAVYLCASSLGASGAPYEQYFGPGTRLTVT.

The sample holds many counts of this clonotype. The chain links TRBV7-2 to TRBJ1-2; D possibly corresponds to TRBD1 (5 bases). V was cut by 1 base and J by 7 bases, with 13 bases left in between. CDR1 and CDR2 (germline): SGHTA, FQGNSA. The CDR3 is made up of 14 amino acids. CDR3 DNA sequence: TGTGCCAGCAGCTTAGTCCCAATTGGGGGTGGCTACACCTTC. This encodes CASSLVPIGGGYTF.

The table lists this clonotype with many counts. V is TRBV12-3 or TRBV12-4 and J is TRBJ2-2, with a weak D call TRBD2 (5 bases). The CDR3 loop spans 12 amino acids. The V and J ends lost 6 bases and 8 bases respectively, with 10 bases between them. The CDR3 here is CASSSGLGELFF. CDR3 bases: TGTGCCAGCAGCAGCGGTTTGGGGGAGCTGTTTTTT.

This clonotype was recorded at least ten times. The chain has TRBV6-1 and TRBJ1-5; D might be TRBD1 (5 bases). The germline V gene has CDR1 MNHNS and CDR2 SASEGT. Trimming took 5 bases from V and 0 from J, leaving 20 bases between them. The CDR3 runs to 18 residues. CDR3 region: CASSPTWEGKGSNQPQHF. The DNA for the CDR3 is TGTGCCAGCAGTCCCACTTGGGAGGGGAAGGGTAGCAATCAGCCCCAGCATTTT.

In DNA, the CDR3 is TGTGCCAGCAGTTTCGGCCGCTCGTCACCCCTCCACTTT. The encoded protein is CASSFGRSSPLHF. V and J are TRBV12-3 or TRBV12-4 and TRBJ1-6; D unclear. The CDR3 totals 13 residues. The V end was cut by 3 bases, the J end by 10 bases, with 10 bases between.

This clonotype occurred many times. V usage is TRBV7-2 and J usage is TRBJ1-4, with D unresolved. CDR1 SGHTA and CDR2 FQGNSA come from the germline V gene. V was cut by 5 bases and J by 0 bases, with 22 bases left in between. CDR3 size: 19 residues. CDR3 region: CASSPDMGFNGATNEKLFF. The CDR3 coding sequence is TGTGCCAGCAGCCCCGACATGGGGTTCAACGGGGCAACTAATGAAAAACTGTTTTTT.

The sample holds one count of this clonotype. V and J are TRBV7-4 and TRBJ1-1; D gene uncertain. Trimming took 6 bases from V and 5 from J, leaving 13 bases between them. The germline V gene has CDR1 SGHVT and CDR2 SQSDAQ. CDR3 length equals 13 residues. CDR3 sequence (DNA): TGTGCCAGCAGTCCGTCGGGGAGGACTGAAGCTTTCTTT. Translating it yields CASSPSGRTEAFF. The full variable domain, completed using reference TRBV7-4 and TRBJ1-1, is GAGVSQSPRYKVAKRGRDVALRCDSISGHVTLYWYRQTLGQGSEVLTYSQSDAQRDKSGRPSGRFSAERPERSVSTLKIQRTEQGDSAVYLCASSPSGRTEAFFGQGTRLTVV.

In its sample, this clonotype was seen many times. V is TRBV6-5 and J is TRBJ1-2; D gene uncertain. The CDR3 is 13 amino acids. The V end lost 6 bases, the J end lost 6 bases, and 14 bases lay between the germline ends. Per the germline V gene, CDR1 is MNHEY and CDR2 is SVGAGI. The CDR3 bases are TGTGCCAGCAGACTGGGGAGTACGGATGGCTACACCTTC. Amino acid sequence: CASRLGSTDGYTF.

The chain links TRBV28 to TRBJ2-1; 9 bases are a match to TRBD2. Germline trimming cut 6 bases from V and 7 bases from J; bases unmatched to any gene: 16. The germline gives CDR1 MDHEN, CDR2 SYDVKM. CDR3 length: 17 residues. CDR3 amino acids: CASSPRRGGRADNEQFF. CDR3 coding DNA: TGTGCCAGCAGCCCCCGCCGGGGCGGGAGGGCCGATAATGAGCAGTTCTTC.

The chain joins TRBV5-1 to TRBJ2-1; perhaps D is TRBD1 or TRBD2 (6 bases each). Looked up from germline, CDR1 is SGHRS and CDR2 is YFSETQ. V lost 9 bases and J lost 0, with 19 bases in between. The CDR3 has 16 residues. The CDR3 DNA sequence: TGCGCCACCGCGGAAGGGGGGACTGGCTCCTACAATGAGCAGTTCTTC. It specifies CATAEGGTGSYNEQFF.

The rearrangement joins TRBV28 to TRBJ2-5; a weak D match, TRBD2 (5 bases). This CDR3 is 13 amino acids long. Trimming stripped 4 bases from V and 5 bases from J, with 11 bases between. Germline V gene lookup returns CDR1 MDHEN and CDR2 SYDVKM. The CDR3 DNA follows: TGTGCCAGCAGTTATGCTAGCCGGGAGACCCAGTACTTC. Protein sequence: CASSYASRETQYF.

This sequence joins TRBV29-1 and TRBJ2-3, with 8 bases fitting TRBD2. Germline V gene lookup returns CDR1 SQVTM and CDR2 ANQGSEA. The CDR3 has 14 amino acids. V dropped 2 bases and J dropped 5; count of bases not matched to a gene: 6. The chain's CDR3 is CSVERGGARDTQYF. The CDR3 DNA reads as TGCAGCGTTGAACGGGGGGGGGCCAGAGATACGCAGTATTTT.

The chain recombines TRBV7-2 with TRBJ1-6; D call uncertain. The CDR3 is 14 residues long. The germline V and J ends were trimmed by 5 bases and 6 bases, with 11 bases remaining between them. Per the germline V gene, CDR1 is SGHTA and CDR2 is FQGNSA. The CDR3 region has the DNA TGTGCCAGCAGCCCTCGGACTGCTAATTCACCCCTCCACTTT. This codes for CASSPRTANSPLHF.

V and J are TRBV19 and TRBJ1-1; D is unclear. In germline, CDR1 is LNHDA, CDR2 SQIVND (reference sequence). This CDR3 comprises 13 residues. V was clipped by 9 bases and J by 1 base, with 12 bases between them. Here the CDR3 DNA reads TGTGCCAGCATAGGCGACAAGAACACTGAAGCTTTCTTT. Translation: CASIGDKNTEAFF.

Ten or more counts support this clonotype. The V call is TRBV7-2, the J call TRBJ1-5; D is perhaps TRBD1 (5 bases). The V gene's germline CDR1 is SGHTA and CDR2 FQGNSA. This CDR3 spans 14 amino acids. V was trimmed by 5 bases and J by 4 bases, leaving 12 bases between them. The CDR3 coding sequence is TGTGCCAGCAGCCCACCGGGACGGAATCAGCCCCAGCATTTT. Encoded protein: CASSPPGRNQPQHF.

This chain uses TRBV3-1 with TRBJ2-7; D not resolved. In germline, CDR1 is LGHDT, CDR2 YNNKEL (reference sequence). The CDR3 loop spans 13 amino acids. V was pared by 1 base and J by 3 bases, with 7 bases between. The chain's CDR3 is CASSQVGRYEQYF. For the CDR3, the DNA is TGTGCCAGCAGCCAAGTTGGGCGCTACGAGCAGTACTTC.

This clonotype was picked up a small number of times. The V and J genes are TRBV28 and TRBJ1-1; 8 bases align to TRBD1. V was pared by 1 base and J by 4 bases, with 8 bases of the junction left unmatched. Germline CDR1 MDHEN, CDR2 SYDVKM. This CDR3 comprises 16 residues. The CDR3 nucleotides are TGTGCCAGCAGTTTATTGGCAGGGGGCGAGGTCACTGAAGCTTTCTTT. Translating gives CASSLLAGGEVTEAFF. The full variable domain, its missing parts supplied by reference TRBV28 and TRBJ1-1, is DVKVTQSSRYLVKRTGEKVFLECVQDMDHENMFWYRQDPGLGLRLIYFSYDVKMKEKGDIPEGYSVSREKKERFSLILESASTNQTSMYLCASSLLAGGEVTEAFFGQGTRLTVV.